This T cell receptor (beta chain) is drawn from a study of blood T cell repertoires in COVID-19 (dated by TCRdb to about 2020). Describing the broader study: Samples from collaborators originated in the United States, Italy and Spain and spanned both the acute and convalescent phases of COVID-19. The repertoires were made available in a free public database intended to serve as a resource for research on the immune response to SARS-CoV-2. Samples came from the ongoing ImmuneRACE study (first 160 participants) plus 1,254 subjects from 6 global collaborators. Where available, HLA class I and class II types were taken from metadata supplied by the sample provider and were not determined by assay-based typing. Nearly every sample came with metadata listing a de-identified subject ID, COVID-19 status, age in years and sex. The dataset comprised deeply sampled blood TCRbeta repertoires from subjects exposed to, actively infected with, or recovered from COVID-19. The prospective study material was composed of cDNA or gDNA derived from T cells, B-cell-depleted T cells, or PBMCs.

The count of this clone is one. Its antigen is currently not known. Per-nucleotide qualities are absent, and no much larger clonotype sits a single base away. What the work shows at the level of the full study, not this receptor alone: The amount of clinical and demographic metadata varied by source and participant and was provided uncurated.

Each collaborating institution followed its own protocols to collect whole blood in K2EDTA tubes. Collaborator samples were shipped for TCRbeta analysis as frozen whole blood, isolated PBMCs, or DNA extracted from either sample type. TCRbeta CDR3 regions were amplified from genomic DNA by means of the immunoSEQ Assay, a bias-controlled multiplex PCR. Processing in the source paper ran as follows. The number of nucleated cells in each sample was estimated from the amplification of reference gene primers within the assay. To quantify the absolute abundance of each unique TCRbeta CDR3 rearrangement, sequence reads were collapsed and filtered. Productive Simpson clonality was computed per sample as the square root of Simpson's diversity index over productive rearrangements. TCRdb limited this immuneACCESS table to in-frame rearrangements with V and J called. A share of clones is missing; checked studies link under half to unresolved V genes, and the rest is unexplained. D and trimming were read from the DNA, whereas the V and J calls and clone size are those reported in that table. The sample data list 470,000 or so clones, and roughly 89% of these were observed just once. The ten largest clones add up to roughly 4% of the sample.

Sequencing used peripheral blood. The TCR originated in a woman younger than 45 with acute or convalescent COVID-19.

The sequenced DNA: TGCGCCAGCAGCTTGGCCGAGGGGGCAAATGAGCAGTTCTTC. The encoded protein is CASSLAEGANEQFF. Recombination joined TRBV5-1 with TRBJ2-1; 7 bases in the middle match TRBD1. The CDR3 numbers 14 residues from cysteine through phenylalanine. The read is trimmed to its CDR3 DNA, 42 bases read in frame from base 1. Relative to germline, V is missing 0 bases and J is missing 7 bases, with 4 bases of the junction outside any gene match. CDR1 is given as SGHRS and CDR2 as YFSETQ, both from the germline V gene.